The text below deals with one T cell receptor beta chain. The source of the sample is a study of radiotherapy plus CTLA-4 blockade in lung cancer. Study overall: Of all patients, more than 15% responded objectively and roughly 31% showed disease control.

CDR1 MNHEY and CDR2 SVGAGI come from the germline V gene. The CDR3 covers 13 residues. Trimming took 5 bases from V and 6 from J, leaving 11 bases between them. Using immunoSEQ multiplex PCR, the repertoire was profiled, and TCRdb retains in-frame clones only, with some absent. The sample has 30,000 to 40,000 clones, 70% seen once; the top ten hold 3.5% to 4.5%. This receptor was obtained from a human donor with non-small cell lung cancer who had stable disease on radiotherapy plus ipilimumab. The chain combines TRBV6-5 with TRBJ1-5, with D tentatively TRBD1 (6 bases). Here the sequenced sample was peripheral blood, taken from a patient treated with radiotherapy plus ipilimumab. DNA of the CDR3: TGTGCCAGCAGTGAACAGGGTTTTCAGCCCCAGCATTTT. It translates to CASSEQGFQPQHF.